The 21 T cell receptor beta chains listed next were all sequenced from one sample in a study of PD-1 blockade in classical Hodgkin lymphoma. Every patient was affected by relapse after autologous stem cell transplantation, while exposure to brentuximab vedotin was not uniform. TCRdb's copy holds only in-frame clones and misses some; the assay was immunoSEQ multiplex PCR. The table records about 94,000 clones, roughly 87% of them present only once. This material consisted of peripheral blood mononuclear cells (PBMCs), taken before the second cycle of nivolumab. The receptors derive from a human donor with classical Hodgkin lymphoma.

This chain joins TRBV6-5 and TRBJ2-7; 8 positions agree with TRBD1. The junction had 4 bases not matched to a gene; V was cut back by 0 bases and J by 0 bases. The CDR3 consists of 16 residues. Germline loops: CDR1 MNHEY, CDR2 SVGAGI. CDR3: CASSYSPTGDSYEQYF. Written as DNA, the CDR3 is TGTGCCAGCAGTTACTCTCCGACAGGGGACTCCTACGAGCAGTACTTC.

Only a few counts were recorded for this clone. This chain joins TRBV5-4 and TRBJ1-5; unclear D gene. The CDR3 is 14 residues long. Trimming took 5 bases from V and 6 from J, leaving 15 bases between them. Per the germline V gene, CDR1 is SGHNT and CDR2 is YYREEE (reference sequence). In DNA, the CDR3 is TGTGCCAGCAGTGCGGCCCCATTAAGTCAGCCCCAGCATTTT. This codes for CASSAAPLSQPQHF.

This clone was detected only once. The gene calls are TRBV28 and TRBJ2-7; 16 nucleotides agree with TRBD2. Germline V gene sequence: CDR1 MDHEN, CDR2 SYDVKM. V trimming: 6 bases; J trimming: 2 bases; junction bases outside the gene matches: 7. The CDR3 is made up of 17 amino acids. The CDR3, as DNA: TGTGCCAGCAGGGGGACCGGGACTAGCGGGAGGGCCTACGAGCAGTACTTC. Translated: CASRGTGTSGRAYEQYF.

Notes on this clone: The sample carries other DNA sequences with the same CDR3. The rearrangement links TRBV7-9 to TRBJ2-1, with a weak D call TRBD1 (6 bases). Germline lookup yields CDR1 SEHNR and CDR2 FQNEAQ (reference sequence). V gave up 4 bases and J gave up 4 bases, with 14 bases separating them. The CDR3 length is 15 residues. This CDR3 reads CASSSGQILYNEQFF. DNA of the CDR3: TGTGCCAGCAGCTCTGGACAGATCCTATACAATGAGCAGTTCTTC.

This chain links TRBV7-8 with TRBJ2-7, with D possibly called TRBD1 or TRBD2 (6 bases each). The CDR3 runs to 14 residues. V was pared by 1 base and J by 5 bases, with 12 bases between. Germline CDR1 SGHVS, CDR2 FQNEAQ. CDR3 coding DNA: TGTGCCAGCAGCTTAGTAGGGGGGAAGGACGAGCAGTACTTC. Amino acids: CASSLVGGKDEQYF.

V and J are TRBV4-1 and TRBJ2-1; TRBD2 matches at 9 bases. V lost 2 bases, J lost 10 bases, and 9 bases stayed unmatched. The CDR3 is 15 amino acids. Germline CDR1 MGHRA, CDR2 YSYEKL. The CDR3 protein is CASSQLAGTRREQFF. CDR3 coding DNA: TGCGCCAGCAGCCAACTAGCGGGGACCCGTCGGGAGCAGTTCTTC.

This chain links TRBV28 with TRBJ2-7, with D possibly matching TRBD1 (5 bases). Trimming took off 6 bases at V and 3 bases at J, with 15 bases between the two ends. This CDR3 spans 14 amino acids. Germline CDR1 reads MDHEN; CDR2 reads SYDVKM. The CDR3 sequence is CASRLPGNNYEQYF. The CDR3 region has the DNA TGTGCCAGCAGACTCCCAGGGAATAACTACGAGCAGTACTTC.

The chain is built from TRBV5-1 and TRBJ2-5, with 8 bases fitting TRBD2. The germline V gene has CDR1 SGHRS and CDR2 YFSETQ. The V segment lost 0 bases and the J segment 0 bases; nucleotides outside the gene matches: 1. This CDR3 region has 15 residues. CDR3 in amino acids: CASSLGRGDQETQYF. The CDR3 DNA is TGCGCCAGCAGCTTGGGGCGGGGGGACCAAGAGACCCAGTACTTC.

V usage is TRBV4-1 and J usage is TRBJ2-5, with 9 positions matching TRBD2. V was clipped by 0 bases and J by 1 base; unmatched bases: 6. The CDR3 loop spans 17 amino acids. Germline-derived CDR1 and CDR2 are MGHRA and YSYEKL. The CDR3 protein is CASSQDQATSGQETQYF. In DNA, the CDR3 is TGCGCCAGCAGCCAAGATCAGGCGACTAGCGGCCAAGAGACCCAGTACTTC.

This clone appeared a single time. This chain uses TRBV10-3 with TRBJ2-1; tentative D call: TRBD2 (6 bases). CDR3 length equals 11 residues. V lost 0 bases and J lost 14, with 8 bases in between. The germline V gene has CDR1 ENHRY and CDR2 SYGVKD. The CDR3 DNA is TGTGCCATCAGTGAGTCGGGCGGGAAGTTCTTC. This sequence encodes CAISESGGKFF.

The CDR3 protein is CSVERTADYGYTF. CDR3 in DNA: TGCAGCGTTGAGCGGACAGCAGACTATGGCTACACCTTC. This chain joins TRBV29-1 and TRBJ1-2; possible D gene TRBD1, 6 bases. CDR1 SQVTM and CDR2 ANQGSEA come from the germline V gene. V gave up 3 bases and J gave up 3 bases, with 11 bases separating them. The CDR3 runs 13 residues.

The chain carries TRBV2 and TRBJ2-5; TRBD2 matches 10 bases. V lost 8 bases to trimming and J lost 7 bases; unmatched junction nucleotides: 10. CDR1 is SNHLY and CDR2 is FYNNEI in the germline V gene. The CDR3 is 14 amino acids. CDR3 in DNA: TGTGCCAGCTACCCGACTAGCGGGTTGGGGACCCAGTACTTC. Its protein is CASYPTSGLGTQYF.

CDR3 nucleotide sequence: TGTGCCAGCAGTGAAGCGGGCAGGGGACACGAGCAGTACTTC. Translation: CASSEAGRGHEQYF. The chain uses TRBV2 and TRBJ2-7, with a weak D call TRBD1 (6 bases). The CDR3 spans 14 residues. V was trimmed by 0 bases and J by 5 bases, leaving 11 bases between them. Germline V CDR1 and CDR2: SNHLY, FYNNEI.

This chain connects TRBV7-9 to TRBJ2-4; a possible D gene is TRBD1 (5 bases). The germline gives CDR1 SEHNR, CDR2 FQNEAQ (reference sequence). Deletions cut 5 bases from V and 0 bases from J, with 8 bases between. There are 14 residues in the CDR3. The CDR3 nucleotides are TGTGCCAGCAGCCCCAGGGTAGCCAAAAACATTCAGTACTTC. Translation: CASSPRVAKNIQYF.

V and J are TRBV7-8 and TRBJ2-7; TRBD2 is a possible D gene (6 bases). Germline lookup yields CDR1 SGHVS and CDR2 FQNEAQ. CDR3 length equals 15 residues. V lost 5 bases and J lost 2, with 16 bases in between. The CDR3 is CASSLNRDWAYEQYF. The CDR3 DNA follows: TGTGCCAGCAGCCTAAACCGGGACTGGGCCTACGAGCAGTACTTC.

The rearrangement joins TRBV5-1 to TRBJ2-4, with TRBD2 matching 11 bases. This CDR3 has 17 residues. With V trimmed by 0 bases and J by 3 bases, 5 bases remained unmatched. The germline gives CDR1 SGHRS, CDR2 YFSETQ. CDR3 amino acids: CASSLAGLAGGKNIQYF. DNA for the CDR3: TGCGCCAGCAGCTTGGCCGGGCTAGCGGGAGGCAAAAACATTCAGTACTTC.

V gene TRBV7-9 combines with J gene TRBJ2-2; unclear D gene. The CDR3 contains 15 residues. Germline lookup yields CDR1 SEHNR and CDR2 FQNEAQ (reference sequence). The V and J ends lost 0 bases and 2 bases respectively, with 7 bases between them. Here the CDR3 reads CASSLASLNTGELFF. CDR3 bases: TGTGCCAGCAGCTTAGCGTCGCTAAACACCGGGGAGCTGTTTTTT.

The J gene is TRBJ2-5, the V gene TRBV2; 10 bases are a match to TRBD1. The V gene's germline CDR1 is SNHLY and CDR2 FYNNEI. The CDR3 is 13 amino acids. V shed 8 bases, J shed 2 bases, and the junction held 2 bases outside the gene matches. The CDR3 nucleotides are TGTGCCAGCCAGGACAGGGGGCAAGAGACCCAGTACTTC. Residues: CASQDRGQETQYF.

The chain uses TRBV28 and TRBJ2-7; 9 bases are a match to TRBD2. V was clipped by 8 bases and J by 4 bases; unmatched bases: 9. This CDR3 contains 14 residues. Germline CDR1 reads MDHEN; CDR2 reads SYDVKM. DNA of the CDR3: TGTGCCAGCCATCTAGCGGGAAAGTCGTACGAGCAGTACTTC. Protein sequence: CASHLAGKSYEQYF.

This clone was observed at least ten times. Other DNA sequences of this sample code for an identical CDR3. The rearrangement uses TRBV5-1 and TRBJ1-5, with 7 bases aligning to TRBD1. The CDR3 runs 13 residues. V gave up 0 bases and J gave up 6 bases; unmatched junction bases: 0. Germline V gives CDR1 SGHRS, CDR2 YFSETQ. CDR3 residues: CASSLGQGQPQHF. The CDR3, as DNA: TGCGCCAGCAGCTTGGGACAGGGTCAGCCCCAGCATTTT.

The table lists this clone with a count of one. The V and J genes are TRBV27 and TRBJ2-5; no clear D gene. Trimming removed 3 bases from V and 5 bases from J, with 13 bases in between. The germline CDR1 and CDR2 sequences are MNHEY and SMNVEV (reference sequence). This CDR3 region has 14 residues. The CDR3 nucleotides are TGTGCCAGCAGTTTTCGGCCGGGCTTGGAGACCCAGTACTTC. Its protein product is CASSFRPGLETQYF.